Presented here are 25 T cell receptor beta chains from one specimen sequenced in a study of CD8+CD57+ T cells in acquired aplastic anemia. All sequencing subjects had displayed CD8+CD57+ cell expansion on flow cytometry. Using genomic DNA as the template, TCR beta VDJ and CDR3 profiling was carried out. From the reads, TCRdb called clonotypes with MiXCR, one entry per CDR3 protein. In the table there are approximately 180,000 distinct CDR3 sequences, roughly half of which are singletons. The sample comprised sorted CD4+, CD8+, or CD8+CD57+ T cells (not recorded which) from PBMCs. These TCRs come from a human donor with aplastic anemia.

The sample holds many counts of this clonotype. This chain joins TRBV6-1 and TRBJ1-1, with a weak D call TRBD1 (5 bases). The V and J ends lost 1 base and 5 bases respectively, with 11 bases between them. Per the germline V gene, CDR1 is MNHNS and CDR2 is SASEGT. CDR3 length: 14 amino acids. The CDR3 nucleotides are TGTGCCAGCAGTGAAGTAGGGGTTCAAACTGAAGCTTTCTTT. This encodes CASSEVGVQTEAFF.

Here the CDR3 reads CATSRGETANQPQHF. The CDR3 DNA is TGTGCCACCAGCAGAGGTGAGACAGCGAATCAGCCCCAGCATTTT. The chain combines TRBV15 with TRBJ1-5; D possibly corresponds to TRBD1 (5 bases). V lost 1 base to trimming and J lost 4 bases, with 11 bases between them. CDR3 size: 15 residues. Germline-derived CDR1 and CDR2 are LNHNV and YYDKDF (reference sequence).

The table lists this clonotype with many counts. Here the CDR3 DNA reads TGTGCCAGCAGCCGGAGGGACAGGGTGGCCGAGCAGTACTTC. Its translation: CASSRRDRVAEQYF. This rearrangement joins TRBV3-1 to TRBJ2-7, with 9 bases aligning to TRBD1. V was clipped by 4 bases and J by 6 bases; unmatched bases: 7. Germline V gives CDR1 LGHDT, CDR2 YNNKEL (reference sequence). This CDR3 has 14 residues.

The rearrangement links TRBV20-1 to TRBJ2-7; 11 nucleotides agree with TRBD2. V lost 4 bases, J lost 3 bases, and 14 bases stayed unmatched. The CDR3 runs 17 residues. Per germline, CDR1 DFQATT and CDR2 SNEGSKA (reference sequence). CDR3 DNA sequence: TGCAGTGCTACAGAACCCGGGACTAGCGGCCTTAGCTACGAGCAGTACTTC. Amino acid sequence: CSATEPGTSGLSYEQYF.

By its share, this clonotype is medium-sized. The CDR3 DNA is TGTGCCATCAGTGAGTTCGCCGGACGGTCACCCCTCCACTTT. Amino acids: CAISEFAGRSPLHF. The chain carries TRBV10-3 and TRBJ1-6; D is ambiguous. Between the trimmed V and J ends, which lost 1 base and 10 bases, there was a span of 11 bases. Germline CDR1 reads ENHRY; CDR2 reads SYGVKD. The CDR3 is made up of 14 amino acids.

V usage is TRBV29-1 and J usage is TRBJ1-3; tentative D call: TRBD1 (5 bases). The V end was cut by 7 bases, the J end by 4 bases, with 11 bases between. The CDR3 extends over 12 amino acids. Germline CDR1 reads SQVTM; CDR2 reads ANQGSEA. In DNA, the CDR3 is TGCAGCGCCACAGGAACGGGAAACACCATATATTTT. It specifies CSATGTGNTIYF.

This clonotype has at least ten counts. The chain is built from TRBV12-3 or TRBV12-4 and TRBJ2-5; TRBD1 agrees at 12 bases. The CDR3 is 15 residues long. With V trimmed by 3 bases and J by 4 bases, 3 bases remained unmatched. CDR3 region: CASSLGTGGSETQYF. The CDR3 nucleotides are TGTGCCAGCAGTTTGGGGACAGGGGGCTCAGAGACCCAGTACTTC.

The chain carries TRBV7-3 and TRBJ2-7, with 7 nucleotides matching TRBD2. Germline V gene lookup returns CDR1 SGHTA and CDR2 FQGTGA. This CDR3 has 15 amino acids. The junction had 9 bases not matched to a gene; V was cut back by 3 bases and J by 4 bases. The CDR3 here is CASSLSLGEGYEQYF. The DNA for the CDR3 is TGTGCCAGCAGCTTGTCCCTTGGGGAGGGTTACGAGCAGTACTTC.

This rearrangement joins TRBV9 to TRBJ2-7, with D tentatively TRBD1 (6 bases). Germline V gene sequence: CDR1 SGDLS, CDR2 YYNGEE. Trimming shortened V by 8 bases and J by 0 bases, and 15 bases separated the two germline ends. There are 14 residues in the CDR3. CDR3 coding DNA: TGTGCCAGTAGCCCTCAGGGGATCTCCTACGAGCAGTACTTC. Its translation: CASSPQGISYEQYF.

The chain employs TRBV9 and TRBJ2-2, with D perhaps matching TRBD2 (5 bases). This CDR3 comprises 14 residues. Trimming took 3 bases from V and 0 from J, leaving 6 bases between them. CDR1 is SGDLS and CDR2 is YYNGEE in the germline V gene. The CDR3 bases are TGTGCCAGCAGCGAGGAGGCGAACACCGGGGAGCTGTTTTTT. Its translation is CASSEEANTGELFF. The whole variable domain, filled in from reference TRBV9 and TRBJ2-2, reads DSGVTQTPKHLITATGQRVTLRCSPRSGDLSVYWYQQSLDQGLQFLIQYYNGEERAKGNILERFSAQQFPDLHSELNLSSLELGDSALYFCASSEEANTGELFFGEGSRLTVL.

Remarks on this clonotype: A clone one base away is much larger, so this may be a read error. V and J are TRBV19 and TRBJ2-2; 13 bases match TRBD2. The CDR3 consists of 17 residues. Germline loops: CDR1 LNHDA, CDR2 SQIVND (reference sequence). With V trimmed by 5 bases and J by 6 bases, 9 bases remained unmatched. The CDR3 loop is CASSVGLAGAPAGELFF. Here the CDR3 DNA reads TGTGCCAGTAGTGTAGGACTAGCGGGGGCCCCGGCCGGGGAGCTGTTTTTT.

V usage is TRBV19 and J usage is TRBJ2-1; 10 bases match TRBD1. CDR1 LNHDA and CDR2 SQIVND come from the germline V gene (reference sequence). The CDR3 runs 15 residues. J gave up 6 bases and V 3 bases, and 5 bases lay outside the gene matches. This CDR3 reads CASSIDRGLGNEQFF. The CDR3 DNA reads TGTGCCAGTAGTATCGACAGGGGGCTCGGCAATGAGCAGTTCTTC. The whole variable domain, remainder taken from reference TRBV19 and TRBJ2-1, is DGGITQSPKYLFRKEGQNVTLSCEQNLNHDAMYWYRQDPGQGLRLIYYSQIVNDFQKGDIAEGYSVSREKKESFPLTVTSAQKNPTAFYLCASSIDRGLGNEQFFGPGTRLTVL.

The V and J genes are TRBV5-6 and TRBJ1-1; D remains ambiguous. Germline CDR1 and CDR2: SGHDT and YYEEEE. CDR3 length equals 13 residues. V dropped 0 bases and J dropped 4 bases, with 7 bases sitting between them. The CDR3 protein is CASSLVSFTEAFF. CDR3 DNA sequence: TGTGCCAGCAGCTTGGTTAGCTTCACTGAAGCTTTCTTT.

This clonotype was seen only once. Given a much more abundant clone one base away, this may be a read error. The chain is built from TRBV6-1 and TRBJ2-2; D not certain. The CDR3 has 13 residues. V was pared by 6 bases and J by 5 bases, with 10 bases between. Germline CDR1 MNHNS, CDR2 SASEGT. CDR3 nucleotide sequence: TGTGCCAGCAGAACAAGCGAGACCGGGGAGCTGTTTTTT. Its protein is CASRTSETGELFF.

This clonotype was detected ten times or more. The chain uses TRBV5-1 and TRBJ2-1; TRBD2 agrees at 10 bases. CDR1 is SGHRS, CDR2 YFSETQ, per germline. The CDR3 is made up of 16 amino acids. The J segment lost 1 base and the V segment lost 1 base, leaving 2 bases of the junction unmatched. This CDR3 is CASSLSSGSSYNEQFF. DNA of the CDR3: TGCGCCAGCAGCTTGTCTAGCGGGAGTTCCTACAATGAGCAGTTCTTC. Full variable domain (rest looked up from reference TRBV5-1 and TRBJ2-1): KAGVTQTPRYLIKTRGQQVTLSCSPISGHRSVSWYQQTPGQGLQFLFEYFSETQRNKGNFPGRFSGRQFSNSRSEMNVSTLELGDSALYLCASSLSSGSSYNEQFFGPGTRLTVL.

The gene calls are TRBV10-3 and TRBJ2-3; possibly TRBD2 for D (6 bases). CDR3 size: 12 residues. V shed 3 bases and J shed 6 bases, with 7 bases lying between them. Germline CDR1 reads ENHRY; CDR2 reads SYGVKD. CDR3 sequence: CAISERGDTQYF. CDR3 DNA: TGTGCCATCAGTGAACGGGGGGATACGCAGTATTTT.

Many counts were recorded for this clonotype. The chain is built from TRBV27 and TRBJ2-6; D not certain. Trimming shortened V by 8 bases and J by 2 bases, and 10 bases separated the two germline ends. The germline V gene encodes CDR1 MNHEY and CDR2 SMNVEV (reference sequence). This CDR3 spans 14 amino acids. CDR3 amino acids: CASQSLPGANVLTF. The CDR3 region has the DNA TGTGCCAGCCAATCCCTCCCTGGGGCCAACGTCCTGACTTTC.

On this clonotype itself: A read error may be the cause here, since a much bigger clone is one base away. The V gene is TRBV5-1, the J gene TRBJ2-3; weak D call: TRBD1 (5 bases). The CDR3 spans 15 residues. Germline-derived CDR1 and CDR2 are SGHRS and YFSETQ. This CDR3 reads CARSRNKQDSDTQYF. CDR3 DNA: TGCGCCCGCAGTCGGAATAAACAGGATTCAGATACGCAGTATTTT.

This clonotype occurred many times. The rearrangement links TRBV5-4 to TRBJ1-5, with no clear D. Trimming pared 4 bases from V and 5 bases from J, leaving 10 bases between. The germline V gene encodes CDR1 SGHNT and CDR2 YYREEE (reference sequence). The CDR3 is 13 amino acids. CDR3 nucleotide sequence: TGTGCCAGCAGCCTGGACGGAGATCAGCCCCAGCATTTT. Translating it yields CASSLDGDQPQHF.

This clonotype was observed many times. The chain carries TRBV20-1 and TRBJ1-4; D possibly corresponds to TRBD1 (6 bases). The CDR3 totals 12 residues. Trimming left V 5 bases short and J 4 bases short, with 8 bases between. Germline CDR1 and CDR2: DFQATT and SNEGSKA (reference sequence). CDR3 nucleotide sequence: TGCAGTGCTGAACAGGGTAATGAAAAACTGTTTTTT. Protein: CSAEQGNEKLFF.

The chain links TRBV6-1 to TRBJ2-2; 7 positions match TRBD1. Unmatched junction bases numbered 10, after V lost 6 bases and J lost 3 bases. The CDR3 extends over 16 amino acids. Germline CDR1 reads MNHNS; CDR2 reads SASEGT. CDR3 residues: CASSRNRGVDTGELFF. CDR3 DNA sequence: TGTGCCAGCAGCAGGAACAGGGGAGTAGACACCGGGGAGCTGTTTTTT.

The chain employs TRBV19 and TRBJ1-1; D perhaps matches TRBD1 (6 bases). The V end lost 3 bases, the J end lost 6 bases, and 8 bases lay between the germline ends. The germline gives CDR1 LNHDA, CDR2 SQIVND (reference sequence). The CDR3 covers 12 residues. CDR3 in DNA: TGTGCCAGTAGTATTAGACAGGCTGAAGCTTTCTTT. It specifies CASSIRQAEAFF.

The chain joins TRBV2 to TRBJ2-5, with D perhaps being TRBD1 or TRBD2 (5 bases each). Trimming removed 4 bases at V and 1 base at J, with 13 bases between. The length of the CDR3 is 15 residues. From germline, CDR1 is SNHLY and CDR2 FYNNEI. The CDR3 bases are TGTGCCAGCAGTGGCGAGAGGGGAGTCCAAGAGACCCAGTACTTC. This sequence encodes CASSGERGVQETQYF.

This clonotype was found once. The rearrangement joins TRBV10-3 to TRBJ2-7, with 9 nucleotides matching TRBD2. The CDR3 is 16 amino acids. From germline, CDR1 is ENHRY and CDR2 SYGVKD. J lost 4 bases, V lost 5 bases, and 12 bases had no gene match. The CDR3 reads CAISLTGGRERYEQYF. The CDR3 DNA reads as TGTGCCATCAGTTTAACGGGCGGGAGGGAACGATACGAGCAGTACTTC.

This clonotype came up a few times. This chain links TRBV2 with TRBJ1-3, with 8 bases lining up with TRBD1. Trimming removed 7 bases from V and 7 bases from J; junction bases left unmatched: 12. This CDR3 is 15 amino acids long. In germline, CDR1 is SNHLY, CDR2 FYNNEI. Here the CDR3 reads CASTTRGDRGNTIYF. The CDR3 DNA reads TGTGCCAGCACGACTCGAGGAGACAGGGGTAACACCATATATTTT. The full variable domain, its missing parts supplied by reference TRBV2 and TRBJ1-3, is EPEVTQTPSHQVTQMGQEVILRCVPISNHLYFYWYRQILGQKVEFLVSFYNNEISEKSEIFDDQFSVERPDGSNFTLKIRSTKLEDSAMYFCASTTRGDRGNTIYFGEGSWLTVV.